What follows is one TCR beta chain and its context. This CDR3 spans 14 amino acids. The sample comes from a study of T cells expressing NK-cell markers. With the 5' RACE reads reprocessed, TCRdb shows one record per CDR3 protein and no DNA. The ten most abundant clones cover about 10% of a sample with about 390,000 distinct CDR3 sequences. The sequenced sample consisted of blood T cells: a sorted CD56 or NKG2C T cell subset, CD4+ or CD8+ T cells, or bulk PBMC T cells (not recorded which). The rearrangement joins TRBV12-3 or TRBV12-4 to TRBJ2-5; TCRdb designates TRBD2, a call that cannot be tested without DNA. This clonotype originated in a woman aged 45-65 years in good health. The CDR3 loop is CASRAGGLGETQYF.